Described below is a single T cell receptor (beta chain) sequence and its context. Profiled with immunoSEQ multiplex PCR; TCRdb holds only in-frame clones, not every one. This table holds roughly 100,000 clones, about nine tenths found once. This sample is drawn from a study of blood T cell repertoires in COVID-19. Germline CDR1 SGHVS, CDR2 FQNEAQ. The CDR3 has 14 amino acids. The V gene lost 8 bases and the J gene lost 7 bases, with 18 bases spanning the gap. The clonotype originates from a woman in her forties or fifties in a cohort sampled during active COVID-19. The chain links TRBV7-8 to TRBJ2-1; possible D gene TRBD1, 5 bases. Sample: peripheral blood. The CDR3 loop is CASCPGLEGNEQFF. The CDR3 region has the DNA TGTGCCAGCTGCCCAGGGCTAGAAGGTAATGAGCAGTTCTTC.